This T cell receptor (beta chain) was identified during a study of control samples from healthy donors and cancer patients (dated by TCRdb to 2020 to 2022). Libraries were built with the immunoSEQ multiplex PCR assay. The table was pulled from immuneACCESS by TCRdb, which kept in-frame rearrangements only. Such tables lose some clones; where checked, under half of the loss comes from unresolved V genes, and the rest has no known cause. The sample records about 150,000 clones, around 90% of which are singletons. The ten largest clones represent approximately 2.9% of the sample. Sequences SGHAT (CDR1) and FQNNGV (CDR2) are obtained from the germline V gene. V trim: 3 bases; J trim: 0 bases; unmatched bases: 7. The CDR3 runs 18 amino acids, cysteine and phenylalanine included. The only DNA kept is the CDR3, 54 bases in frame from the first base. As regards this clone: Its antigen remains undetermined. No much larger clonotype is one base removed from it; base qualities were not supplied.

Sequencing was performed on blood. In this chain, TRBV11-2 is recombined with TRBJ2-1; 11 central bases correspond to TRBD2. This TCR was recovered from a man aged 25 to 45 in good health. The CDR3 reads CASSFTSGGRSSYNEQFF. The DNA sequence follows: TGTGCCAGCAGCTTCACTAGCGGGGGAAGGAGCTCCTACAATGAGCAGTTCTTC.